This T cell receptor (beta chain) stems from a study of cytomegalovirus exposure and HLA in healthy donors. Study results and limitations: A classifier reportedly called cytomegalovirus status with high sensitivity and specificity.

PCR used 60 Vbeta primers and 13 Jbeta primers. Produced via immunoSEQ multiplex PCR; TCRdb's table is partial and in-frame only. The data hold some 190,000 clones, with 82% observed a single time. As to this clone: The antigen is unknown.

The sample was PBMCs. The clonotype comes from a man aged 35-49 years in good health and CMV-seronegative.

Here the CDR3 DNA reads TGTGCCAGCAGTCGGCGGGACGGCACAGATACGCAGTATTTT. Its translation is CASSRRDGTDTQYF. The chain recombines TRBV6-4 with TRBJ2-3; the D gene is possibly TRBD2 (6 bases). V was pared by 5 bases and J by 1 base, with 10 bases between. This CDR3 has 14 residues. CDR1 and CDR2 from the germline V gene are MRHNA and SNTAGT.